The rows below give T cell receptor beta chains drawn from one sample of a study of neurological immune-mediated disorders. In TCRdb, the 5' RACE reads were re-called with MiXCR into one record per CDR3 protein. The table records roughly 74,000 distinct CDR3 sequences, less than 5.5% of them present only once. Source material: PBMCs. The receptors were gathered from a man younger than 35 with multiple sclerosis. CDR3s include the opening cysteine and the closing phenylalanine or tryptophan. Each record gives: CDR3 length, J gene, V gene, clone size, D gene, CDR3 DNA, CDR3 protein. The D gene is left open where the match is weak. Clone size is given for some rows only: seen once, a few or many times, or a class if the clone is expanded.

>15|TRBJ2-7|TRBV5-1|many|.
TGCGCCAGCAGCTTGGATTCACTAGCATCCTACGAGCAGTACTTC
CASSLDSLASYEQYF
>14|TRBJ1-5|TRBV12-3/TRBV12-4|few|.
.
CASSFGGGNQPQNF
>13|TRBJ2-7|TRBV7-2|many|TRBD1
TGTGCCAGCAGCCTCGGGACAGGGGGCGAGCAGTACTTC
CASSLGTGGEQYF
>16|TRBJ2-1|TRBV4-3|many|.
TGCGCCAGCAGCCAAGTTAGTACTAGCCGGTACAATGAGCAGTTCTTC
CASSQVSTSRYNEQFF
>17|TRBJ2-4|TRBV7-8|.|TRBD2
TGTGCCAGCAGCTTAGGTGCCCCTCTAGCGGGGGAAAACATTCAGTACTTC
CASSLGAPLAGENIQYF
>15|TRBJ1-1|TRBV29-1|many|.
TGCAGCGTCGCCCCACAGGCGACACTGAACACTGAAGCTTTCTTT
CSVAPQATLNTEAFF
>15|TRBJ2-3|TRBV9|.|TRBD2
TGTGCCAGCAGCGTAGAGCGGGGGAGCACAGATACGCAGTATTTT
CASSVERGSTDTQYF
>13|TRBJ1-1|TRBV20-1|many|TRBD1
TGCAGTGCTAGGGAGACAGGGTCTCATGAAGCTTTCTTT
CSARETGSHEAFF
>13|TRBJ1-1|TRBV6-6|many|.
TGTGCCAGCAGTTACGGAAGGAACACTGAAGCTTTCTTT
CASSYGRNTEAFF
>13|TRBJ2-1|TRBV12-3/TRBV12-4|many|TRBD2
TGTGCCAGCAGTTTAATTGGATCGGCGGGGGGGCTATTC
CASSLIGSAGGLF
>13|TRBJ1-6|TRBV20-1|many|TRBD1
TGCAGTGCTGGACAGGGGCTGGGTTCACCCCTCCACTTT
CSAGQGLGSPLHF
>18|TRBJ2-6|TRBV20-1|many|.
TGCAGTGCTAGTCCGCGACAGGCGGGATTCTCTGGGGCCAACGTCCTGACTTTC
CSASPRQAGFSGANVLTF
>14|TRBJ2-2|TRBV12-3/TRBV12-4|many|.
TGTGCCAGCAGGGGCGGGAAACGCACCGGGGAGCTGTTTTTT
CASRGGKRTGELFF
>14|TRBJ1-2|TRBV28|many|TRBD1
TGTGCCAGCAGCCGCAGCGGGACAGTACTGGGCTACACCTTC
CASSRSGTVLGYTF
>13|TRBJ2-7|TRBV6-6|few|TRBD1
TGTGCCAGCCTGGGACAGGAGACCTACGAGCAGTACTTC
CASLGQETYEQYF
>17|TRBJ1-1|TRBV6-2/TRBV6-3|many|.
TGTGCCAGCAGTTACTCCGGGACCCCCGGTGGGTACACTGAAGCTTTCTTT
CASSYSGTPGGYTEAFF
>15|TRBJ2-3|TRBV20-1|many|TRBD2
TGCAGTGCCCTTCGGGGGGGAGCCTTCACAGATACGCAGTATTTT
CSALRGGAFTDTQYF
>13|TRBJ1-5|TRBV5-5|many|.
TGTGCCAGCAGTAGCGGACAGTATCAGCCCCAGCATTTT
CASSSGQYQPQHF
>11|TRBJ1-2|TRBV7-2|many|.
TGTGCCAGCAGCTTAAGGGGAGGCTACACCTTC
CASSLRGGYTF
>19|TRBJ2-1|TRBV4-3|many|TRBD2
TGCGCCAGCAGCCAAGATCCACAGGGCTTGCGGGAGGGCCGGGATGAGCAGTTCTTC
CASSQDPQGLREGRDEQFF
>15|TRBJ2-7|TRBV6-2/TRBV6-3|many|TRBD1
TGTGCCAGCACCCTTCGACAGGGGGCGGACCACGAGCAGTACTTC
CASTLRQGADHEQYF
>16|TRBJ2-4|TRBV27|many|.
TGTGCCAGCAGTTTTAGACAATTGATAGCCAAAAACATTCAGTACTTC
CASSFRQLIAKNIQYF
>14|TRBJ2-1|TRBV6-6|many|TRBD1
TGTGCCAGCAGTTCGGGACAGGGCTTGAATGAGCAGTTCTTC
CASSSGQGLNEQFF
>11|TRBJ2-7|TRBV20-1|many|.
TGCAGTGCCCGGCCCGCCTACGAGCAGTACTTC
CSARPAYEQYF
>17|TRBJ1-3|TRBV4-3|many|.
TGCGCCAGCAGCCAAGACCGCGACAGCGCCTCTGGAAACACCATATATTTT
CASSQDRDSASGNTIYF
>11|TRBJ1-1|TRBV9|many|.
TGTGCCAGCAGCGGGGGCACTGAAGCTTTCTTT
CASSGGTEAFF
>13|TRBJ1-1|TRBV5-1|many|.
TGCGCCAGCAGCTGGGAGGACGGATACGAAGCTTTCTTT
CASSWEDGYEAFF
>17|TRBJ1-6|TRBV4-2|few|.
TGTGCCAGCAGCCAAGATCCGGGGGGCTCCTATAATTCACCCCTCCACTTT
CASSQDPGGSYNSPLHF
>14|TRBJ1-6|TRBV5-5|many|.
TGTGCCAGCAGCGCCGGAGGCCTCAATTCACCCCTCCACTTT
CASSAGGLNSPLHF
>14|TRBJ1-3|TRBV12-3/TRBV12-4|many|.
TGTGCCAGCAGTCGAAGGACGGAAGGACACACCATATATTTT
CASSRRTEGHTIYF
>17|TRBJ1-1|TRBV20-1|many|TRBD1
TGCAGTGCTAGACCTTGGACAGGCCCCTTCACGAACACTGAAGCTTTCTTT
CSARPWTGPFTNTEAFF
>16|TRBJ2-3|TRBV6-4|.|TRBD2
TGTGCCAGCTCAGAAGTCGGCGGGGGGGCGACAGATACGCAGTATTTT
CASSEVGGGATDTQYF
>14|TRBJ2-7|TRBV15|many|.
TGTGCCACCAGCAGAGTACGACAGTCCTACGAGCAGTACTTC
CATSRVRQSYEQYF
>14|TRBJ1-1|TRBV5-5|many|.
TGTGCCAGCAGCTTTTCAGCCCTTAACACTGAAGCTTTCTTT
CASSFSALNTEAFF
>13|TRBJ2-1|TRBV5-1|many|.
TGCGCCAGCAGCGCCCAGCCAGGGAATGAGCAGTTCTTC
CASSAQPGNEQFF
>15|TRBJ1-2|TRBV20-1|many|.
TGCAGTGCTAGAGGGGGTCGAAGGGAGATCTATGGCTACACCTTC
CSARGGRREIYGYTF
>15|TRBJ2-2|TRBV7-7|.|.
TGTGCTAGCAGCTTGTCCAGCCCGAACACCGGGGAGCTGTTTTTT
CASSLSSPNTGELFF
>14|TRBJ2-1|TRBV7-2|many|.
TGTGCCAGTAGCCTGGCGACCCGGCACAATGAGCAGTTCTTC
CASSLATRHNEQFF